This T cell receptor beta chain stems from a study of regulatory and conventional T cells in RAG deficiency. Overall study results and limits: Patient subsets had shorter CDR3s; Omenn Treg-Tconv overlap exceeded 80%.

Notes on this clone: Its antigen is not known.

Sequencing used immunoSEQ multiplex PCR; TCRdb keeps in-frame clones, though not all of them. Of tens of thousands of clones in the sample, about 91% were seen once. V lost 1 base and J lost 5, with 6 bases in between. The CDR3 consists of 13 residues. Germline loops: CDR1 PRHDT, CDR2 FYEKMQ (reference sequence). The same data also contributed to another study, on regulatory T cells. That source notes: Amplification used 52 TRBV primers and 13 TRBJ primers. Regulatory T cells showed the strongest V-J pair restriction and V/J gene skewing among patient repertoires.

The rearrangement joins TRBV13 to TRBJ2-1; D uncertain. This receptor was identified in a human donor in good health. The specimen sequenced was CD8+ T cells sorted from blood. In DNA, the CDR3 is TGTGCCAGCAGCTTAGTTCGGGACAATGAGCAGTTCTTC. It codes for CASSLVRDNEQFF.